This T cell receptor beta chain derives from a study of early stage breast cancer tumors listed by TCRdb under 2017. General notes on the study: Of the 16 invasive breast tumors, roughly 13 were found to be estrogen receptor-positive, progesterone receptor-positive and HER2-negative. About 65% of the 12 ER+/PR+/HER2- tumors were invasive ductal carcinomas, while the other four were invasive lobular carcinomas. On average, each sample got 9 to 10-fold read coverage. Across all samples, a few million templates representing about 1,100,000 unique clonotypes were detected.

Paper-wide results and their limitations: Repertoires from blood and normal breast were more alike than repertoires from blood and tumor, and in about 85% of the 16 patients, comparing each tissue with blood separated tumor from normal. Because the cohort was small, analysis by tumor subtype was not possible. Enriched TCRB sequences shared across patients were mostly commonly generated sequences, unlikely to play an important role in the tumor microenvironment. Compared with adjacent normal breast tissue, tumors had higher clonality and 2 to 3-fold greater T cell density. Chain pairing and functional markers such as CD4, CD8 and FOXP3 were missed by bulk genomic DNA sequencing of unsorted cells.

Dicing about 18-50 mg of tumor tissue typically produced more than 3 ug of DNA. The study profiled bulk TCR beta-chain repertoires in matched peripheral blood, tumor and adjacent normal breast tissue taken from fewer than 20 patients with early-stage breast cancer. Following resection, visually identified tumor tissue was excised and transferred into prechilled RNAlater. A TissueLyser II was used to homogenize diced tumor tissue (roughly 20-55 mg) in RLTplus buffer containing beta-mercaptoethanol and antifoaming agent. Genomic DNA was extracted with the Qiagen AllPrep DNA/RNA Mini kit. Notes on this clone: It has no known antigen specificity. Within one base of it there is no much larger clone, and no base qualities were kept.

Each sample was amplified as two independent genomic DNA replicates: around 0.5 ug for blood and around 1.4 ug for tumor or normal breast. Following the manufacturer's instructions, the ImmunoSeq Intro kit was used to carry out TCRB sequencing on genomic DNA. Multiplex PCR was run for around 30 cycles using proprietary primers and spike-in control sequences for absolute quantification. Single-end 150-bp reads were used to sequence an 87-bp fragment covering the CDR3 and the flanking V and J genes. Seven samples, each with two replicates, were multiplexed per lane of an Illumina MiSeq using version 3.0 chemistry. As for the authors' bioinformatics: The vendor's proprietary pipeline processed the raw data and merged both replicates into a single result for each sample. To define clonotypes, the study grouped productive rearrangements that shared the V-gene family, CDR3 amino acid sequence and J-gene segment. Clonality was calculated as 1 minus the normalized Shannon entropy (Pielou evenness) of TCRB abundances. T cell density was estimated by dividing total templates by the number of input cells inferred from the DNA input amount. Recon, run with its default parameters, was used to estimate overall repertoire diversity and clonality. Tumor-enriched clonotypes were defined as having over 0.1% abundance in tumor and at least 32-fold higher abundance than in normal breast. TCRdb's version of the immuneACCESS table is confined to in-frame rearrangements and falls short of the full clone set. An unresolved V gene accounts for under half of the shortfall where checked; the remainder is of unknown origin. Clonal size and the V and J genes are those of that table, whereas D and trimming came from the DNA. Across this sample there are 4,000 to 5,000 clones, with around 60% seen only once. The ten largest make up under 30% of the sample.

Trimming takes 0 bases from V and 7 bases from J, and the germline ends sit 16 bases apart. The cysteine opens and the phenylalanine closes a CDR3 of 16 amino acids. Only the CDR3 DNA stays, 48 bases, in frame from base 1. CDR1 LNHDA and CDR2 SQIVND are derived from the germline V gene (reference sequence). The sequence derives from a person aged 45-65 years with breast cancer. The V and J genes are TRBV19 and TRBJ2-1; the D region may be TRBD1 or TRBD2, each matching 5 bases equally. The material sequenced was breast tumor tissue. The DNA sequence is as follows: TGTGCCAGTAGTATAGATTCTCTATTGGGGGAAAATGAGCAGTTCTTC. Translation gives CASSIDSLLGENEQFF.